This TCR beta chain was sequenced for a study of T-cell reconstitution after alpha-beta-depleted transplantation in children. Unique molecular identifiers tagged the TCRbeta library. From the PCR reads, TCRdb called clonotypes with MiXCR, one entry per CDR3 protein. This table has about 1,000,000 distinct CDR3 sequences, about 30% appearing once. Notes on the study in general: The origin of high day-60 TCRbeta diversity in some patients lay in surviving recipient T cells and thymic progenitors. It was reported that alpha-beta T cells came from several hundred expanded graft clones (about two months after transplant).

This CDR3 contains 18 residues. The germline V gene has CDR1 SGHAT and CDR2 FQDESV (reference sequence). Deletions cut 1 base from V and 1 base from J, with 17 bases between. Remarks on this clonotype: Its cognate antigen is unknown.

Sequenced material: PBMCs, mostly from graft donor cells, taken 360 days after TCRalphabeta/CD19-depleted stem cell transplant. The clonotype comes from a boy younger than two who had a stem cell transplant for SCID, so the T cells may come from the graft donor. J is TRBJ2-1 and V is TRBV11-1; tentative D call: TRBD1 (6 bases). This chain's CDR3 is CASSLVQGNDRSYNEQFF. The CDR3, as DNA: TGTGCCAGCAGCTTAGTACAGGGTAACGATAGGTCCTACAATGAGCAGTTCTTC.